The rows below give T cell receptor beta chains drawn from one sample of a study of tumor and adjacent non-tumor tissue in lung cancer. One entry per CDR3 protein, called by TCRdb with MiXCR from the multiplex PCR reads. The sample includes 80,000 to 100,000 distinct CDR3 sequences, roughly 80% seen only once; the top ten take 30%. What was sequenced was distant non-tumor lung tissue. These receptors were collected from a man in his 60s with small cell lung cancer. Both conserved end residues are part of each CDR3. D genes are given only for firm matches. Some rows mark clone size as missing; the rest say once, few, many or name a class of expanded clone.

v_gene	d_gene	j_gene	abundance	CDR3aa	CDR3nt
TRBV6-6	-	TRBJ2-2	-	CASTTSNTGELLF	TGTGCCAGCACGACGAGTAACACCGGGGAGCTGTTGTTT
TRBV5-1	TRBD2	TRBJ2-7	-	CASSQSSGSHEQYF	TGCGCCAGCAGTCAATCTAGCGGGAGCCACGAGCAGTACTTC
TRBV11-1	-	TRBJ2-4	-	CVSILGQTAKNIQYF	TGTGTCAGCATCTTAGGACAGACAGCCAAAAACATTCAGTACTTC
TRBV10-2	-	TRBJ2-1	-	CACIDSRVGEQFF	TGCGCCTGCATTGATTCTAGGGTGGGTGAGCAGTTCTTC
TRBV12-3/TRBV12-4	-	TRBJ2-5	-	CASSPNSGAMETQHF	TGTGCCAGTAGTCCGAATAGCGGCGCGATGGAGACCCAGCACTTC
TRBV5-1	TRBD2	TRBJ2-2	once	CASSLEGREDAGELFF	TGCGCCAGCAGCTTGGAGGGGCGGGAGGACGCCGGGGAGCTGTTTTTT
TRBV29-1	-	TRBJ1-4	many	CSVRSLVNEKLFF	TGCAGCGTTCGGAGCCTCGTAAATGAAAAACTGTTTTTT
TRBV30	-	TRBJ2-1	-	CASSVGLANEQFF	TGTGCCTCGAGTGTAGGGCTAGCGAATGAGCAGTTCTTC
TRBV29-1	-	TRBJ1-2	-	CSVEDGTRGAFIYGYTF	TGCAGCGTTGAAGACGGGACACGGGGCGCGTTTATTTATGGCTACACCTTC
TRBV20-1	-	TRBJ2-3	-	CSARRLTGTDTQYF	TGCAGTGCTAGAAGACTAACGGGGACGGATACGCAGTATTTT
TRBV6-1	-	TRBJ2-2	large	CASSEDHGMPAGELFF	TGTGCCAGCAGTGAAGACCATGGCATGCCGGCCGGGGAGCTGTTTTTT
TRBV12-3/TRBV12-4	TRBD2	TRBJ2-5	once	CARSPYSGEQETQYF	TGTGCCAGAAGTCCATATAGCGGGGAACAAGAGACCCAGTACTTC
TRBV20-1	TRBD2	TRBJ2-5	many	CSATLAGGKETQYF	TGCAGTGCCACCCTAGCGGGAGGAAAAGAGACCCAGTACTTC
TRBV6-2/TRBV6-3	-	TRBJ1-5	many	CASGDGQPQHF	TGTGCCAGCGGGGATGGTCAGCCCCAGCATTTT
TRBV28	-	TRBJ2-1	-	CASSPPGSGSYDEQFF	TGTGCCAGCAGCCCACCGGGGAGCGGGTCCTACGATGAGCAGTTCTTC
TRBV6-1	-	TRBJ1-1	-	CATFGRALNTEVFF	TGTGCCACCTTCGGGAGGGCGCTGAACACTGAAGTTTTCTTT
TRBV12-3/TRBV12-4	TRBD1	TRBJ1-4	-	CANNSGQLPEKLFF	TGTGCCAACAACTCGGGACAGCTACCTGAAAAACTGTTTTTT
TRBV4-2	TRBD1	TRBJ2-7	-	CASSQERTGTYVQYF	TGTGCCAGCAGCCAGGAACGGACAGGGACCTACGTGCAGTACTTC
TRBV6-5	-	TRBJ2-6	-	CASRPTEAGADVLTF	TGTGCCAGCAGACCTACAGAGGCTGGGGCCGACGTCCTGACTTTC
TRBV4-2	-	TRBJ2-1	-	CASGQDGLEGVGTSEQFF	TGTGCCAGCGGCCAAGATGGCCTGGAGGGCGTCGGAACCAGTGAGCAGTTCTTC
TRBV7-9	TRBD1	TRBJ2-7	-	CANSWTGGYEQYF	TGTGCCAACAGTTGGACAGGGGGGTATGAGCAGTACTTC
TRBV7-9	-	TRBJ2-7	once	CASSSLQDHEQYF	TGTGCCAGCAGCTCCCTCCAGGACCACGAGCAGTACTTC
TRBV11-2	TRBD2	TRBJ2-1	-	CASSLGVAGVYYYNEQFF	TGTGCCAGCAGCTTAGGAGTAGCGGGAGTCTACTATTACAATGAGCAGTTTTTC
TRBV18	TRBD1	TRBJ1-4	-	CASSPRGQGVLFF	TGTGCCAGCTCACCACGGGGACAGGGAGTATTGTTTTTT
TRBV20-1	-	TRBJ2-1	-	CSVTVMAERAYNEQFF	TGCAGTGTTACAGTGATGGCGGAGCGAGCATACAATGAGCAGTTCTTC
TRBV6-1	-	TRBJ1-2	-	CASSELVGRLSTTRTVDYTF	TGTGCCAGCAGTGAACTCGTGGGGCGGCTATCGACGACCCGGACAGTAGACTACACCTTC
TRBV6-1	-	TRBJ1-1	-	CASFPINGNTEAFF	TGTGCCAGCTTCCCAATTAACGGGAACACTGAAGCTTTCTTT
TRBV11-3	TRBD2	TRBJ2-3	-	CASSRREECDMQYF	TGTGCCAGCAGTCGGCGGGAGGAGTGTGATATGCAGTATTTT
TRBV7-9	-	TRBJ2-5	many	CASSLERGTYQETQYF	TGTGCCAGCAGCTTAGAACGTGGGACATACCAAGAGACCCAGTACTTC
TRBV5-4	-	TRBJ2-7	medium-sized	CASSLSSGEQYF	TGTGCCAGCAGCTTGTCTTCTGGCGAGCAGTACTTC
TRBV6-5	TRBD1	TRBJ2-3	-	CASSYWGQAGTCTQYF	TGTGCCAGCAGTTACTGGGGACAGGCGGGCACATGTACGCAGTATTTT
TRBV4-2	-	TRBJ2-2	few	CANSQDLRANTGELFF	TGTGCCAATAGCCAAGATCTGAGGGCCAACACAGGAGAGCTGTTTTTT
TRBV7-3	TRBD2	TRBJ2-7	-	CGSRPSGGSYGQYF	TGTGGCAGCCGTCCTAGCGGGGGCTCCTACGGGCAGTACTTC
TRBV4-2	-	TRBJ2-3	-	CASSHTEGGPDKQYF	TGTGCTAGCAGCCACACGGAAGGAGGGCCAGATAAGCAGTATTTT
TRBV11-3	TRBD1	TRBJ1-4	-	CARVSKGQGPEELFF	TGTGCCAGAGTATCCAAAGGACAGGGACCTGAAGAACTGTTTTTT
TRBV5-4	-	TRBJ2-5	-	CTSTNGEQETQYF	TGTACCAGCACCAATGGAGAGCAAGAGACCCAGTATTTC
TRBV2	-	TRBJ1-2	few	CASSDQGDGGYTF	TGTGCCAGCAGCGACCAGGGCGATGGTGGCTACACCTTC
TRBV18	-	TRBJ1-2	-	CVSSPRFSDYTF	TGTGTCAGCTCACCGAGGTTTTCTGACTACACCTTC
TRBV6-5	-	TRBJ1-2	-	CAGRERGVGYDYTF	TGTGCCGGCAGGGAAAGAGGGGTGGGGTATGACTACACCTTC
TRBV6-1	-	TRBJ1-2	many	CASSETWGSYGYTF	TGTGCCAGCAGTGAAACATGGGGGAGCTATGGCTACACCTTC
TRBV5-4	TRBD1	TRBJ1-2	-	CTSNLGQGVNYDYTF	TGTACCAGCAACCTGGGACAGGGAGTTAACTATGACTACACCTTC
TRBV6-5	-	TRBJ2-6	-	CASSYYLGSSSSGANVLTF	TGTGCCAGCAGTTACTACCTGGGGAGCTCATCCTCTGGGGCCAACGTCCTGACTTTC
TRBV29-1	-	TRBJ2-1	-	CSVPGGLVGGSSYNEQFF	TGCAGCGTTCCTGGGGGGCTAGTGGGAGGGAGCTCCTACAATGAGCAGTTCTTC
TRBV10-1	TRBD2	TRBJ2-1	-	CSTRTSKYNEHFF	TGCTCCACGAGGACTAGCAAGTACAATGAGCACTTCTTC
TRBV12-3/TRBV12-4	-	TRBJ2-7	once	CASSRSGTRGEQYF	TGTGCCAGCAGCCGATCTGGGACACGGGGCGAGCAGTACTTC
TRBV11-2	-	TRBJ2-6	-	CASSSHGAAGANVLTF	TGTGCCAGCAGCTCCCATGGGGCGGCTGGGGCCAACGTCTTGACTTTC
TRBV20-1	TRBD2	TRBJ2-3	-	CSARVGTGRLADINTDTQYF	TGCAGTGCTAGAGTTGGCACGGGGAGACTAGCGGACATTAACACAGATACGCAGTATTTT
TRBV12-3/TRBV12-4	-	TRBJ1-1	-	CASSLRGDCEAFF	TGTGCCAGCAGTTTGAGAGGAGATTGTGAAGCTTTCTTT
TRBV5-1	-	TRBJ2-6	once	CASSTSGTYVLTF	TGCGCCAGCAGTACTTCTGGGACCTACGTCCTGACTTTC
TRBV4-1	TRBD2	TRBJ2-3	-	CASSLPAFRTSTDAQYF	TGCGCCAGCAGCCTCCCAGCCTTCCGGACTAGCACAGATGCGCAGTATTTT
TRBV4-2	-	TRBJ2-3	-	CANSPEGPLRDTQYF	TGTGCCAACAGCCCAGAGGGACCTCTAAGAGATACGCAGTATTTT
TRBV12-3/TRBV12-4	TRBD2	TRBJ2-3	-	CVSTFGTSDNTQYF	TGTGTTAGCACCTTTGGGACTAGCGACAATACGCAGTATTTT
TRBV11-1	-	TRBJ2-5	-	CASSPGGATWTQYF	TGTGCCAGCAGCCCTGGGGGAGCTACGTGGACCCAGTACTTC
TRBV2	-	TRBJ2-3	-	CASSLDGTLADTQYF	TGTGCCAGCAGTCTGGACGGGACTTTAGCAGATACGCAGTATTTT